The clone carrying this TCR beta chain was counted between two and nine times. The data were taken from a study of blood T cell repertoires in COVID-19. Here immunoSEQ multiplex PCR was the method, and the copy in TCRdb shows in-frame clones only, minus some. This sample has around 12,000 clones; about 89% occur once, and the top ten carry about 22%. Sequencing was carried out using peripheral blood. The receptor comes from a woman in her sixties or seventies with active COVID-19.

CDR3 DNA: TGTGCCAGCAGTTTTGTGGGACTAGCGGGAGCGAACTCCTACGAGCAGTACTTC. The encoded protein is CASSFVGLAGANSYEQYF. This chain uses TRBV27 with TRBJ2-7; 14 nucleotides match TRBD2. Germline-derived CDR1 and CDR2 are MNHEY and SMNVEV (reference sequence). This CDR3 has 18 residues. J lost 0 bases, V lost 3 bases, and 7 bases had no gene match.